This T cell receptor beta chain originates from a study of PD-L1 blockade in urothelial cancer. Trimming shortened V by 3 bases and J by 2 bases, and 8 bases separated the two germline ends. From germline, CDR1 is SGHNT and CDR2 YYREEE (reference sequence). The length of the CDR3 is 13 residues. Described time point: pretreatment peripheral blood. This clone was seen just once. This table comes from immunoSEQ multiplex PCR, and its TCRdb copy is limited to in-frame clones, with some not included. Of some 120,000 clones listed, 65% to 85% are singletons. The rearrangement joins TRBV5-4 to TRBJ2-5, with D uncertain. The sequencing here drew on PBMCs, taken around atezolizumab (anti-PD-L1) treatment. The TCR was taken from a man aged 50 or older with urothelial cancer. The CDR3 DNA is TGTGCCAGCAGCTGGTATGAGCAAGAGACCCAGTACTTC. Translating gives CASSWYEQETQYF.